This is a list of T cell receptor beta chains from one sample in a study of T cell changes during pregnancy in multiple sclerosis. Data came from immunoSEQ multiplex PCR; TCRdb stores just in-frame clones and leaves some out. This table holds roughly 57,000 clones, about 90% found once. Sequencing used CD4+ T cells from peripheral blood mononuclear cells, obtained after pregnancy. The source of these receptors is a female donor with multiple sclerosis, enrolled in a pregnancy study. CDR3s include the opening cysteine and the closing phenylalanine or tryptophan. The D gene is left open where the match is weak. Not all rows give a size; the values are once, few, many and, for expanded clones, a class.

V	J	D	size	DNA	CDR3
TRBV4-1	TRBJ2-2	TRBD1	-	TGCGCCAGCAGCCACAAGGGTGGGTGGGACAGGGTCACCGGGGAGCTGTTTTTT	CASSHKGGWDRVTGELFF
TRBV9	TRBJ1-2	TRBD1	-	TGTGCCAGCAGGCAGGGGGGAACTCTTGGCTACACCTTC	CASRQGGTLGYTF
TRBV7-2	TRBJ2-3	-	-	TGTGCCAGCAGTCACGGCGGGGTTAAAGGTGGAGATACGCAGTATTTT	CASSHGGVKGGDTQYF
TRBV7-9	TRBJ2-3	-	-	TGTGCCAGCAGCTTAGTCGCGGGCAGCACAGATACGCAGTATTTT	CASSLVAGSTDTQYF
TRBV5-4	TRBJ2-7	-	-	TGTGCCAGCAGCACCGGGACACTCTCTTACGAGCAGTACTTC	CASSTGTLSYEQYF
TRBV4-3	TRBJ1-5	TRBD1	few	TGCGCCAGCAGCCAGTCCGGGACAGAAGATCAGCCCCAGCATTTT	CASSQSGTEDQPQHF
TRBV11-3	TRBJ2-3	-	few	TGTGCCAGCAGCCTCGGAGGGGGCTCATCATTCACAGATACGCAGTATTTT	CASSLGGGSSFTDTQYF
TRBV19	TRBJ2-7	TRBD1	few	TGTGCCAGTTCGGACAGGACCTACGAGCAGTACTTC	CASSDRTYEQYF
TRBV11-2	TRBJ2-5	TRBD2	once	TGTGCCAGCAGCCGGGGACTAGCGGGGGGGCCGCTCGGGCAAGAGACCCAGTACTTC	CASSRGLAGGPLGQETQYF
TRBV9	TRBJ1-1	-	-	TGTGCCAGCAGCGTTAGTATGAACACTGAAGCTTTCTTT	CASSVSMNTEAFF
TRBV9	TRBJ1-5	TRBD1	-	TGTGCCAGCAGCGCGGGACAGCTCAATCAGCCCCAGCATTTT	CASSAGQLNQPQHF
TRBV30	TRBJ1-4	TRBD1	-	TGTGCCTGGAGTCAATCAGGGGGAGGCGGAAAACTGTTTTTT	CAWSQSGGGGKLFF
TRBV4-2	TRBJ1-1	-	-	TGTGCCAGCAGCCAAGTGGGGGGGAGCACTGAAGCTTTCTTT	CASSQVGGSTEAFF